The 24 T cell receptor beta chains below were found in one sample sequenced in a study of T cells in Graves' hyperthyroidism and ophthalmopathy. The investigators amplified TCR beta CDR3 regions from RNA transcripts. First-round RT-PCR targeting the TCR CDR3 was performed with the HTBI primer set. Each CDR3 protein gets one entry after TCRdb re-called the multiplex PCR reads with MiXCR. The repertoire holds over 500,000 distinct CDR3 sequences, over 45% seen once, with about two fifths in the top ten. Sequencing used peripheral blood or thyroid tissue (not recorded which). All receptors derive from an adult woman with Graves' disease, either hyperthyroidism or ophthalmopathy (not recorded which).

This clonotype showed up just once. The chain couples TRBV12-3 or TRBV12-4 to TRBJ2-5; D may be TRBD1 (5 bases). The V and J ends lost 5 bases and 3 bases respectively, with 10 bases between them. The CDR3 consists of 13 residues. The CDR3 loop is CASSADTEETQYF. The CDR3 bases are TGTGCCAGCAGTGCGGACACCGAAGAGACCCAGTACTTC.

There are many counts of this clonotype. This chain joins TRBV28 and TRBJ2-7; D gene unclear. CDR1 MDHEN and CDR2 SYDVKM come from the germline V gene. CDR3 length: 13 amino acids. V gave up 7 bases and J gave up 7 bases, with 17 bases separating them. In DNA form, the CDR3 reads TGTGCCAGCACGGGCGGAGCCGAGACAGAGCAGTACTTC. Its protein product is CASTGGAETEQYF.

The chain is built from TRBV7-9 and TRBJ1-2; 8 nucleotides line up with TRBD1. This CDR3 comprises 17 residues. The V and J ends lost 5 bases and 4 bases, in that order; junction bases with no gene match: 15. Per germline, CDR1 SEHNR and CDR2 FQNEAQ (reference sequence). The CDR3 region is CASSPSRNRGNIYGYTF. For the CDR3, the DNA is TGTGCCAGCAGCCCCTCCCGGAACAGGGGGAACATCTATGGCTACACCTTC.

The V gene is TRBV15, the J gene TRBJ2-7; possibly TRBD2 for D (5 bases). The CDR3 sequence is 13 residues long. V was clipped by 4 bases and J by 4 bases, with 11 bases between them. Germline CDR1 and CDR2: LNHNV and YYDKDF (reference sequence). DNA of the CDR3: TGTGCCACCAGCACCAATCGGGATTACGAGCAGTACTTC. This translates into CATSTNRDYEQYF.

This clonotype was recorded many times. J is TRBJ2-5 and V is TRBV7-2; D is ambiguous. Trimming cost V 3 bases and J 0 bases, with 8 bases left between them. The CDR3 is made up of 14 amino acids. The germline gives CDR1 SGHTA, CDR2 FQGNSA. CDR3 nucleotide sequence: TGTGCCAGCAGCTTTACCCCGTACCAAGAGACCCAGTACTTC. It yields the protein CASSFTPYQETQYF.

The chain recombines TRBV5-3 with TRBJ1-2, with a weak D call TRBD1 (5 bases). TRBV5-3 is known as an ORF, though its function is uncertain. The CDR3 has 14 residues. The V and J ends lost 8 bases and 2 bases respectively, with 16 bases between them. The CDR3: CASSGTTQNYGYTF. Written as DNA, the CDR3 is TGTGCCAGCTCCGGGACGACGCAGAACTATGGCTACACCTTC.

The genes are TRBV7-2 and TRBJ2-7; possible D gene TRBD2, 7 bases. V was clipped by 5 bases and J by 2 bases, with 19 bases between them. Germline CDR1 and CDR2: SGHTA and FQGNSA. This CDR3 is 16 amino acids long. CDR3 residues: CASSQAGARGTYEQYF. The DNA of the CDR3 is TGTGCCAGCAGCCAGGCGGGGGCGCGAGGAACCTACGAGCAGTACTTC.

Comments on this clonotype: At one boundary the junction diverges from the germline segment, which might be a read error. The DNA for the CDR3 is TGTGCCAGCAGTTTAAATGGCGGGCCAGGGGGCATTCAGCCCCAGCATTTT. Translated: CASSLNGGPGGIQPQHF. The chain recombines TRBV7-3 with TRBJ1-5; TRBD1 agrees at 8 bases. The germline V gene has CDR1 SGHTA and CDR2 FQGTGA. The CDR3 is made up of 17 amino acids.

The V and J genes are TRBV10-2 and TRBJ1-2; tentative D call: TRBD1 (5 bases). This CDR3 is 15 amino acids long. Germline V gene data show CDR1 as WSHSY and CDR2 as SAAADI. With 8 bases removed from V and 5 bases from J, the gap between germline ends came to 21 bases. The CDR3 reads CASRMGGGSSYGYTF. The CDR3 coding sequence is TGCGCCAGCCGTATGGGGGGAGGGTCTTCATATGGCTACACCTTC.

This chain uses TRBV2 with TRBJ2-5; D remains unclear. Per germline, CDR1 SNHLY and CDR2 FYNNEI. This CDR3 has 14 amino acids. The V and J ends lost 2 bases and 5 bases respectively, with 12 bases between them. CDR3: CASSELGIVETQYF. The CDR3 nucleotides are TGTGCCAGCAGTGAACTGGGGATTGTGGAGACCCAGTACTTC.

This clonotype was counted many times. This chain joins TRBV14 and TRBJ2-7; 9 bases are a match to TRBD1. CDR1 and CDR2 (germline): SGHDN, FVKESK. This CDR3 is built from 15 residues. V shed 4 bases and J 2 bases; nucleotides not matched to a gene: 6. CDR3 DNA: TGTGCCAGCAGCCCCCTAGGGACAGGGCCCTACGAGCAGTACTTC. This sequence encodes CASSPLGTGPYEQYF.

This clonotype was found many times. The J gene is TRBJ1-1, the V gene TRBV12-3 or TRBV12-4; TRBD1 might be the D (5 bases). Trimming pared 7 bases from V and 4 bases from J, leaving 19 bases between. CDR3 length: 15 amino acids. The CDR3 region is CASTTGGLKPTEAFF. The CDR3 DNA reads TGTGCCAGCACCACCGGGGGGTTGAAACCCACTGAAGCTTTCTTT.

The V and J genes are TRBV15 and TRBJ1-4; no firm D call. V lost 0 bases and J 7 bases, leaving 12 bases between the germline ends. CDR1 and CDR2 (germline): LNHNV, YYDKDF (reference sequence). This CDR3 contains 15 residues. CDR3 loop: CATSRDRGLGEKLFF. In nucleotides, the CDR3 is TGTGCCACCAGCAGAGATCGGGGTTTGGGTGAAAAACTGTTTTTT.

CDR3 bases: TGTGCCATCAGGTCTGACGGGGCTAGCGGGAGGGCCGACTACGAGCAGTACTTC. Translation: CAIRSDGASGRADYEQYF. V usage is TRBV10-3 and J usage is TRBJ2-7, with TRBD2 matching over 12 bases. The ends lost 6 bases at V and 3 bases at J; junction bases unmatched: 15. Germline lookup yields CDR1 ENHRY and CDR2 SYGVKD. The CDR3 contains 18 residues.

V and J are TRBV20-1 and TRBJ2-3; no clear D gene. CDR3 length equals 14 residues. V gave up 1 base and J gave up 2 bases, with 10 bases separating them. From germline, CDR1 is DFQATT and CDR2 SNEGSKA (reference sequence). CDR3 amino acids: CSARATLYTDTQYF. In nucleotides, the CDR3 is TGCAGTGCTAGAGCTACCCTATACACAGATACGCAGTATTTT.

The rearrangement joins TRBV29-1 to TRBJ1-1; 7 bases are a match to TRBD1. The CDR3 sequence is 12 residues long. Germline V gene sequence: CDR1 SQVTM, CDR2 ANQGSEA. V was clipped by 3 bases and J by 7 bases; unmatched bases: 5. The CDR3 DNA reads as TGCAGCGTTGAGGGACAGAGTTTTGAAGCTTTCTTT. Amino acid sequence: CSVEGQSFEAFF. Full variable domain (remainder filled in from reference TRBV29-1 and TRBJ1-1): SAVISQKPSRDICQRGTSLTIQCQVDSQVTMMFWYRQQPGQSLTLIATANQGSEATYESGFVIDKFPISRPNLTFSTLTVSNMSPEDSSIYLCSVEGQSFEAFFGQGTRLTVV.

V is TRBV7-8 and J is TRBJ1-2; D remains unclear. This CDR3 spans 14 amino acids. V was trimmed by 7 bases and J by 2 bases, leaving 14 bases between them. CDR1 and CDR2 (germline): SGHVS, FQNEAQ. The CDR3 DNA sequence: TGTGCCAGCACCCCCAGCGGGGAGAACTATGGCTACACCTTC. Its translation is CASTPSGENYGYTF.

This clonotype was seen many times. The V call is TRBV10-3, the J call TRBJ1-2; no reliable D call. This CDR3 comprises 13 residues. Trimming pared 4 bases from V and 6 bases from J, leaving 12 bases between. Germline-derived CDR1 and CDR2 are ENHRY and SYGVKD. The CDR3 DNA reads TGTGCCATCAGTGGGTCAGGAGGCGATGGCTACACCTTC. Its translation: CAISGSGGDGYTF.

The chain links TRBV7-9 to TRBJ1-2; D perhaps matches TRBD1 (6 bases). The CDR3 spans 15 residues. Trimming removed 4 bases at V and 6 bases at J, with 18 bases between. Germline-derived CDR1 and CDR2 are SEHNR and FQNEAQ (reference sequence). The CDR3 loop is CASSSPVAGAHGYTF. The CDR3 DNA follows: TGTGCCAGCAGCTCACCGGTAGCGGGGGCTCATGGCTACACCTTC. Filled out from reference TRBV7-9 and TRBJ1-2, the complete variable domain reads DTGVSQNPRHKITKRGQNVTFRCDPISEHNRLYWYRQTLGQGPEFLTYFQNEAQLEKSRLLSDRFSAERPKGSFSTLEIQRTEQGDSAMYLCASSSPVAGAHGYTFGSGTRLTVV.

Note on this clonotype: At one boundary the junction diverges from the germline segment, which might be a read error. The chain links TRBV5-4 to TRBJ1-2; no firm D call. CDR1 and CDR2 (germline): SGHNT, YYREEE (reference sequence). CDR3 length: 12 residues. In DNA, the CDR3 is TGTGCCAGCAGCTTGGCCGAAGGTGGCCACACCTTC. Amino acid sequence: CASSLAEGGHTF.

The chain employs TRBV11-2 and TRBJ1-4; tentatively, D is TRBD1 (5 bases). The V gene's germline CDR1 is SGHAT and CDR2 FQNNGV. The CDR3 length is 14 residues. Between the trimmed V and J ends, which lost 5 bases and 6 bases, there was a span of 13 bases. The CDR3 region has the DNA TGTGCCAGCAGCAAATGGGACCGTCATGAAAAACTGTTTTTT. Amino acid sequence: CASSKWDRHEKLFF.

Ten or more counts support this clonotype. The chain has TRBV5-1 and TRBJ1-1; 7 bases match TRBD1. The trim removed 4 bases at V and 0 bases at J, leaving 3 bases unmatched. Germline V gene lookup returns CDR1 SGHRS and CDR2 YFSETQ. The CDR3 is 14 amino acids. As DNA, the CDR3 is TGCGCCAGCAGCCGGGACAGCATGAACACTGAAGCTTTCTTT. Its protein product is CASSRDSMNTEAFF.

The chain links TRBV7-2 to TRBJ1-4, with unresolved D. This CDR3 region has 14 residues. The ends were cut back, 4 bases at V and 8 bases at J, with 14 bases in the middle. CDR1 is SGHTA and CDR2 is FQGNSA in the germline V gene. Written as DNA, the CDR3 is TGTGCCAGCAGCTCCCCCCGGGGTGGAGAAAAACTGTTTTTT. Encoded protein: CASSSPRGGEKLFF.

The sample holds many counts of this clonotype. The CDR3 bases are TGTGCCAGCAGTTTAAGGGCGGGGGAAAAACTGTTTTTT. Protein sequence: CASSLRAGEKLFF. V usage is TRBV12-3 or TRBV12-4 and J usage is TRBJ1-4; D ambiguous. Trimming removed 2 bases at V and 8 bases at J, with 9 bases between. This CDR3 spans 13 amino acids.